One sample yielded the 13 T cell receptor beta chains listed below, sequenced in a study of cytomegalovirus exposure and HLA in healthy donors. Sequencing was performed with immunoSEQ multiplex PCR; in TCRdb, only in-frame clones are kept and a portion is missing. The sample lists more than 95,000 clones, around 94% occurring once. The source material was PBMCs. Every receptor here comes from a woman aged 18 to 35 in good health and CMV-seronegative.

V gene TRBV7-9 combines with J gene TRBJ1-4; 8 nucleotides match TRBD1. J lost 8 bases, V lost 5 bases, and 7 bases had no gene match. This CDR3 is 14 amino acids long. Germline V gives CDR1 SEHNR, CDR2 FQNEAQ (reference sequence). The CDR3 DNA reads TGTGCCAGCAGCCACGACAGGGGAGGAGAAAAACTGTTTTTT. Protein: CASSHDRGGEKLFF.

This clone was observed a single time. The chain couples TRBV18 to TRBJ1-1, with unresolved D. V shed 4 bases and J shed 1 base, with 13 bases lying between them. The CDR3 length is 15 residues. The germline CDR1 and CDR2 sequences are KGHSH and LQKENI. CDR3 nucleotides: TGTGCCAGCTCACAGGGAGCTCCAAGGAACACTGAAGCTTTCTTT. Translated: CASSQGAPRNTEAFF.

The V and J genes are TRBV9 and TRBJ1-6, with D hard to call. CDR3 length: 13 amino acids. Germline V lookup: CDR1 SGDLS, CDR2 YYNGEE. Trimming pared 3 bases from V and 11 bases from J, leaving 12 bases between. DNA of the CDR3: TGTGCCAGCAGCGGAGAAATACGAGCACCCCTCCACTTT. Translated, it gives CASSGEIRAPLHF.

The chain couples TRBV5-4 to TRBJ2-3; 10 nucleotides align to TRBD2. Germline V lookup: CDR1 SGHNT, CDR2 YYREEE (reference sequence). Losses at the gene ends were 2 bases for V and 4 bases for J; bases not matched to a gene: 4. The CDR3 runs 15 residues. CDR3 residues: CASSLSGGAPDTQYF. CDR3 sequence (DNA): TGTGCCAGCAGCTTAAGCGGGGGGGCGCCAGATACGCAGTATTTT.

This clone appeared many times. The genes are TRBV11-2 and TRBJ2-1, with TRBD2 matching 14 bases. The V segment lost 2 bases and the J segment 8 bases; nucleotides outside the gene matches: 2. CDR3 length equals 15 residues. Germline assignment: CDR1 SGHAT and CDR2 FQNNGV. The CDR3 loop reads CASSLSGLAGDEQFF. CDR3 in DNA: TGTGCCAGCAGCTTATCGGGACTAGCGGGAGATGAGCAGTTCTTC.

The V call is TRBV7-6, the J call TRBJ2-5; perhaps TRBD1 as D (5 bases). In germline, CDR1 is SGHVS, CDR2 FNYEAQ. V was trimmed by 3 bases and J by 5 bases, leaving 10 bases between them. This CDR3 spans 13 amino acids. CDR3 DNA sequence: TGTGCCAGCAGCTTGGGGCCGGAGGAGACCCAGTACTTC. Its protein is CASSLGPEETQYF.

The CDR3 bases are TGTGCCAGTAGTGGGACAGGGGGCTACGAGCAGTACTTC. Translation gives CASSGTGGYEQYF. This chain joins TRBV19 and TRBJ2-7; 11 nucleotides agree with TRBD1. J lost 3 bases, V lost 5 bases, and 0 bases had no gene match. The germline gives CDR1 LNHDA, CDR2 SQIVND (reference sequence). CDR3 length: 13 amino acids.

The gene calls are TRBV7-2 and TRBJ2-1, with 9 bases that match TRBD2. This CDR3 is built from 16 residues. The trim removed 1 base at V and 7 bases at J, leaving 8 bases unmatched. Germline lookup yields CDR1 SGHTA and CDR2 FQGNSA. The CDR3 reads CASSLEGTSIRNEQFF. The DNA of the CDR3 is TGTGCCAGCAGCTTAGAAGGGACTAGCATCAGGAATGAGCAGTTCTTC.

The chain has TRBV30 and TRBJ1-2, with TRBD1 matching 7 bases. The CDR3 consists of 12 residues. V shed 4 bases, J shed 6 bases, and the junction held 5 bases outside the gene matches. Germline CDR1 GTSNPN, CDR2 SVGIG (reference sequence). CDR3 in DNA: TGTGCCTGGACGACAGGGAACCATGGCTACACCTTC. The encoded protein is CAWTTGNHGYTF.

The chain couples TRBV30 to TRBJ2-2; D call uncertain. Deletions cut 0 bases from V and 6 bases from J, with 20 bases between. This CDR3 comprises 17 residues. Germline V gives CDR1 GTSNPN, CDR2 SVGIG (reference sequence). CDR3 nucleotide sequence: TGTGCCTGGAGTGTCCTACCGTTACCCACCCGGTCCGGGGAGCTGTTTTTT. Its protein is CAWSVLPLPTRSGELFF.

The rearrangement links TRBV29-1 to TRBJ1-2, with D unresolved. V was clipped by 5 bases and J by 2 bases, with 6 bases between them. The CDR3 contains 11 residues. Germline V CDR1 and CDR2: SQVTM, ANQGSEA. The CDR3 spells CSVSGNYGYTF. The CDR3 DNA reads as TGCAGCGTTAGCGGGAACTATGGCTACACCTTC.

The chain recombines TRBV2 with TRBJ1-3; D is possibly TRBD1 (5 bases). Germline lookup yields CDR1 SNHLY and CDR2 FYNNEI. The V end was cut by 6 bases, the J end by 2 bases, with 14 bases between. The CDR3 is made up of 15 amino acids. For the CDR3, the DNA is TGTGCCAGCAGGGAGGCCGGGACTGCTGGAAACACCATATATTTT. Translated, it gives CASREAGTAGNTIYF.

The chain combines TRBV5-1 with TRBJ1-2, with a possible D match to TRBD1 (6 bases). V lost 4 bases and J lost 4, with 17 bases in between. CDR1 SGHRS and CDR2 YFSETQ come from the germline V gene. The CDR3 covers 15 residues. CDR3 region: CASSLPLQGGYGYTF. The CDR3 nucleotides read TGCGCCAGCAGCCTGCCTTTACAGGGTGGCTATGGCTACACCTTC. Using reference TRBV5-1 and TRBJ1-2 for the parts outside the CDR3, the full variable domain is KAGVTQTPRYLIKTRGQQVTLSCSPISGHRSVSWYQQTPGQGLQFLFEYFSETQRNKGNFPGRFSGRQFSNSRSEMNVSTLELGDSALYLCASSLPLQGGYGYTFGSGTRLTVV.